The present TCR beta chain was sequenced within a study of T-cell memory formation after mild COVID-19. V lost 0 bases to trimming and J lost 3 bases, with 12 bases between them. Germline-derived CDR1 and CDR2 are SGHRS and YFSETQ. The CDR3 sequence is 15 residues long. This clonotype was counted between two and nine times. Its antigen is undetermined. Broader study findings: There was no confirmation that second-wave clones peaking on day 37 were SARS-CoV-2 specific.

TCRdb used MiXCR to reprocess the 5' RACE reads, holding one entry per CDR3 protein. The repertoire has a few hundred thousand distinct CDR3 sequences, 20% to 25% of them found once; the top ten carry around 8.7%. The genes are TRBV5-1 and TRBJ1-1; no definite D call. The clonotype originates from an adult woman who had mild COVID-19 (a few samples of this study predate the infection). Cell type and time point are not known. The sequenced material came from PBMCs or a T cell subset sorted from them (not recorded which). CDR3 loop: CASSLVVPPDTEAFF. Written as DNA, the CDR3 is TGCGCCAGCAGCTTGGTAGTCCCTCCGGACACTGAAGCTTTCTTT.